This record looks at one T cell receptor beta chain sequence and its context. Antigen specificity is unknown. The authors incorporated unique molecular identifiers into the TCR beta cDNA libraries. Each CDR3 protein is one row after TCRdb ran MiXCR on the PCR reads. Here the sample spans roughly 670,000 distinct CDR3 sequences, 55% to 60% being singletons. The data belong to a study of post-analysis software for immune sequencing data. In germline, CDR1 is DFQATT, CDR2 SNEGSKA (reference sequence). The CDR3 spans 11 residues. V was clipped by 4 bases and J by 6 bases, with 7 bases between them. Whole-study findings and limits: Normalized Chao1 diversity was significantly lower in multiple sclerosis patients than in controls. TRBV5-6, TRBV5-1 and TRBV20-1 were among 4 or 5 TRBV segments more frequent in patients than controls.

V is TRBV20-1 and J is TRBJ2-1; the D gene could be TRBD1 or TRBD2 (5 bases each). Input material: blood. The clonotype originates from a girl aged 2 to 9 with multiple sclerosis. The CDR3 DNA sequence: TGCAGTGCTACAGGGAGCAATGAGCAGTTCTTC. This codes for CSATGSNEQFF.